This TCR beta chain is from a study of PD-1 blockade in mismatch repair-deficient tumors. The method was immunoSEQ multiplex PCR; TCRdb's version includes in-frame clones alone and lacks a portion of them. The sample lists tens of thousands of clones, approximately 81% occurring once. This clone has just one count. TCR sequencing covered a few patients who responded to pembrolizumab. The CDR3 contains 17 residues. Unmatched junction bases numbered 12, after V lost 4 bases and J lost 4 bases. CDR1 and CDR2 (germline): SGDLS, YYNGEE. This chain connects TRBV9 to TRBJ1-3; 9 nucleotides line up with TRBD1. This clonotype was sampled from an adult with mismatch repair-deficient cancer. Sequenced here: peripheral blood, sampled 44 weeks after starting pembrolizumab. The DNA of the CDR3 is TGTGCCAGCAGCCCCCGGACAGGGGATGGGCTAGGAAACACCATATATTTT. Translation gives CASSPRTGDGLGNTIYF.